Here is one T cell receptor (beta chain) with its context. No cognate antigen has been identified for it. There are no base qualities to consult, and no much larger clone falls within one base. Libraries came from the immunoSEQ multiplex PCR assay. TCRbeta CDR3 sequencing was performed as a commercial service by an external provider. The paper's processing steps were these. The analyses used productive nucleotide sequences together with amino acid sequences obtained by in silico translation. Diversity was quantified by Renyi entropy over a range of alpha values, with sample size equalised by taking the median of 200 repeated subsamples. For clustering, the distance between each pair of repertoires was computed as one minus the Chao-modified Jaccard index, which corrected for under-sampling. Frequency-weighted overlap with synovial clonotypes was calculated across 200 sample sizes, using 200 draws without replacement for each, and the value reported was the one at the size of the smaller sample. TCRdb took this table from immuneACCESS and kept in-frame rearrangements with V and J called. Such tables lack part of the clones; where checked against another copy, unresolved V genes explain under half of the gap, and the rest is unexplained. V and J calls and clone size are as listed in that table; D and trimming were resolved from the DNA. The sample table shows roughly 14,000 clones, and over 80% are seen once. Of the sample, 3.5% to 4.5% is held by the ten largest clones.

The sequenced samples came from patients who had active juvenile idiopathic arthritis. Sorting was carried out immediately after cells were thawed, and dead cells were excluded with Live/Dead Fixable Near-IR Stain. The data were obtained in a study of circulating and synovial CD4+ cells in juvenile arthritis (dated by TCRdb to the mid-2010s). Background on the whole study: Within each patient, the study compared the TCRbeta CDR3 repertoires of three groups: circulating HLA-DR+ CD4 T cells, bulk blood CD4 T cells, and synovial CD4 T cells. The goal of the repertoire sequencing was to confirm that synovial clonotypes were enriched in a circulating synovial-like CD4 T cell subset.

On the study overall, not on this receptor specifically: Overlap with synovium increased with sequencing depth, so measured shared-clonotype fractions likely underestimated the full repertoire overlap. Circulating pathogenic-like lymphocytes were found to cluster with synovial T cells, and a substantially higher fraction of CDR3 sequences was shared with synovium by circulating pathogenic-like lymphocytes than by bulk blood. No difference between circulating pathogenic-like lymphocytes and bulk blood T cells was detected by traditional Vbeta family usage analysis. CPL and bulk blood CD4 samples differed in T cell genome counts by at least an order of magnitude, so sample-size effects were addressed. Synovial and circulating pathogenic-like lymphocyte repertoires were less diverse than bulk blood CD4 repertoires, with some CPL samples as oligoclonal as synovium.

V has 5 bases trimmed and J has 4 bases trimmed; junction bases matching no gene number 11. Including the terminal cysteine and phenylalanine, the CDR3 comprises 17 residues. The DNA shown is the 51-base CDR3, in frame from base 1. CDR1 and CDR2 were assigned from the germline V gene (reference sequence) as SGHAT and FQDESV. The TCR sequence derives from a human patient with juvenile idiopathic arthritis. Some clones in this sample may be carry-over from other donors' samples. Sequencing was done on a sample of CD4+ T cells from synovial fluid. The rearranged segments are TRBV11-1 and TRBJ2-3, and 11 bases in between align with TRBD2. DNA sequence: TGTGCCAGCAGCCCAGCACTCACTAGCGGGGGTGCAGATACGCAGTATTTT. This encodes CASSPALTSGGADTQYF.